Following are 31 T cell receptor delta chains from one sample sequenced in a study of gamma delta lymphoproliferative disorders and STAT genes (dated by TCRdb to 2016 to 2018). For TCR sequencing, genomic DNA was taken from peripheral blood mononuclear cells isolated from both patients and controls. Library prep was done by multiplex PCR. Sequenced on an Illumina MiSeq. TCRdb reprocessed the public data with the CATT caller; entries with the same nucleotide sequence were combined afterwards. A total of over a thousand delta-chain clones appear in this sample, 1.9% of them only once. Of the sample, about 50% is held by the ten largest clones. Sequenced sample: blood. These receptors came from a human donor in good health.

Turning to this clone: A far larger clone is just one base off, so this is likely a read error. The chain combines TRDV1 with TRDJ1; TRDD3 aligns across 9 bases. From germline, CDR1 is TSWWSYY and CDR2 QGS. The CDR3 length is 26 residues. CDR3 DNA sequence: TGTGCTCTTAGGGAACCTCCCTACGTCATCTTTCTTACTGGGGGAACCAGGGATCTTCACACCGATAAACTCATCTTT. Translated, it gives CALREPPYVIFLTGGTRDLHTDKLIF.

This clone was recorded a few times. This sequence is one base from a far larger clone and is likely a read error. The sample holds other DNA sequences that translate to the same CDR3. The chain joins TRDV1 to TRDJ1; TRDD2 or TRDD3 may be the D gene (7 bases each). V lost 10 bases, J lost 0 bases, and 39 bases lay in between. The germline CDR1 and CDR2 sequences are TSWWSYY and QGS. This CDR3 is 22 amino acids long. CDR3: CAPVPLPGRGDKRRGYTDKLIF. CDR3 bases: TGTGCTCCGGTGCCCCTTCCTGGAAGAGGGGATAAGCGTAGGGGGTACACCGATAAACTCATCTTT.

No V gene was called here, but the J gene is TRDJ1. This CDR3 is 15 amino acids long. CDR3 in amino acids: CACDPSQILFSKLIF. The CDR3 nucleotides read TGTGCCTGTGACCCCTCTCAAATACTTTTCTCTAAACTCATCTTT.

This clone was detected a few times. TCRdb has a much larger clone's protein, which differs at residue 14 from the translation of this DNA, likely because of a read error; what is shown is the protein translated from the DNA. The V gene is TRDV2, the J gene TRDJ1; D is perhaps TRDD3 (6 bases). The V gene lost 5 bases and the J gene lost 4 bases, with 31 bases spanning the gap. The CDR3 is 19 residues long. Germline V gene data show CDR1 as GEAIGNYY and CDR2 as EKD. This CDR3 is CACARLGGAGDTDIDKLIF. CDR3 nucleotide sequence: TGTGCCTGTGCCCGGCTAGGGGGCGCTGGGGACACAGACATCGATAAACTCATCTTT.

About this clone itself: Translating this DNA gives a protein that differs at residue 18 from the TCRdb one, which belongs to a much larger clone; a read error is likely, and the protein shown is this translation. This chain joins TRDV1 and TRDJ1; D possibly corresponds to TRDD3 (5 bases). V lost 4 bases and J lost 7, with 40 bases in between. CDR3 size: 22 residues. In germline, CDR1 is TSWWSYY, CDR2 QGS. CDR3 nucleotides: TGTGCTCTTGGGGGGACCCTGATGGTCCTCCGACGGTGGGGCTTAGGGTCCGGTAAACTCATCTTT. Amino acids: CALGGTLMVLRRWGLGSGKLIF.

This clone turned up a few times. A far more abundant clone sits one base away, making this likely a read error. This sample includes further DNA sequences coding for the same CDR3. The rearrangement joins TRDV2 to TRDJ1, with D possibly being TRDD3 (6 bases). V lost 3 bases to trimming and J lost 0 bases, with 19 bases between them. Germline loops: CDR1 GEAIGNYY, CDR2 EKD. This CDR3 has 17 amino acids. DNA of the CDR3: TGTGCCTGTGACCTCCTTACCGGGGGACCCTACACCGATAAACTCATCTTT. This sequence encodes CACDLLTGGPYTDKLIF.

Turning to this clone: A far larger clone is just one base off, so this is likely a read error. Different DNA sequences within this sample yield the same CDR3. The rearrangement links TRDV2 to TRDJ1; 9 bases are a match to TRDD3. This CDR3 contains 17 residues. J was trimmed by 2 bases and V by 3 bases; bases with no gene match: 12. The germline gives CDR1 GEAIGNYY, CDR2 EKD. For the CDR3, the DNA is TGTGCCTGTGACCTCCTTACTGGGGGACCCTATACCGATAAACTCATCTTT. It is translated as CACDLLTGGPYTDKLIF.

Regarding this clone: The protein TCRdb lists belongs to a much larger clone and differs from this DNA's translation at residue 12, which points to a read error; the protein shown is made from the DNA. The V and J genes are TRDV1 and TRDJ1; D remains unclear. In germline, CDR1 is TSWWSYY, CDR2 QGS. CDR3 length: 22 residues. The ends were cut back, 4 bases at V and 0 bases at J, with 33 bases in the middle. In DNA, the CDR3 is TGTGCTCTTGGGGCACTGCCTCGTTCGTCTCCCCAGGTGACTGTGTACACCGATAAACTCATCTTT. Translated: CALGALPRSSPQVTVYTDKLIF.

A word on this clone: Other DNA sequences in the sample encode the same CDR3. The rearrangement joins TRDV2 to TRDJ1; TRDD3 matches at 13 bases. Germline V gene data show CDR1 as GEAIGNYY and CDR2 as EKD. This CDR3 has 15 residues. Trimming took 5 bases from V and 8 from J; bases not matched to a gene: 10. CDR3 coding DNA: TGTGCCTGTGCCCTGTACTGGGGGATACGCTTGAAACTCATCTTT. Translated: CACALYWGIRLKLIF.

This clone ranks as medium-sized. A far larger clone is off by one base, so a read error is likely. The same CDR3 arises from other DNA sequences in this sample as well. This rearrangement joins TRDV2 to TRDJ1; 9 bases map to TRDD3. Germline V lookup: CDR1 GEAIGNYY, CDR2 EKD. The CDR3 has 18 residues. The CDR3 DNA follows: TGCGCCTGTGACCCCGTACTGGGGGAAACTCTTTACACCGATAAACTCATCTTT. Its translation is CACDPVLGETLYTDKLIF.

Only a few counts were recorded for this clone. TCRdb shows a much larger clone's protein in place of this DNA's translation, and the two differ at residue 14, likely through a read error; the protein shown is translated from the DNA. The CDR3 sequence: CALGEFARGLGGYDKLIF. The CDR3 bases are TGTGCTCTTGGGGAATTCGCACGGGGACTTGGGGGATACGATAAACTCATCTTT. The V call is TRDV1, the J call TRDJ1; 9 positions agree with TRDD3. This CDR3 has 18 amino acids. Germline V gene data show CDR1 as TSWWSYY and CDR2 as QGS. V shed 2 bases, J shed 4 bases, and the junction held 14 bases outside the gene matches.

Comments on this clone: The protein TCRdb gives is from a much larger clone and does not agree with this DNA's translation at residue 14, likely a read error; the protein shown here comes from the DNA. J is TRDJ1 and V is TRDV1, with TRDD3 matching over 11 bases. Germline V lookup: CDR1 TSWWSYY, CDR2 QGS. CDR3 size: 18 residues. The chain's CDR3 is CALGEPYTGGYNTNKLIF. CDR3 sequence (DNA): TGTGCTCTTGGGGAACCTTACACTGGGGGATATAACACCAATAAACTCATCTTT.

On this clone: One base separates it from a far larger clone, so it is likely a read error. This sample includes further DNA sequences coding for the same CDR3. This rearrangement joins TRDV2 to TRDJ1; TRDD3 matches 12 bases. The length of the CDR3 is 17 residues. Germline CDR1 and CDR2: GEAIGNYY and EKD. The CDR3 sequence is CACDNLLLGDTTDKLIF. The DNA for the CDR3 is TGTGCCTGTGACAACTTATTACTGGGGGATACAACCGATAAACTCATCTTC.

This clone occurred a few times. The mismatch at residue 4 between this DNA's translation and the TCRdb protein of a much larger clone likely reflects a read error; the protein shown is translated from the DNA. In DNA, the CDR3 is TGTGCTCTTAGGAAACCCTTCCGCTACTGGGGGATACGGGGGATCACCGATAAACTCATCTTT. As protein: CALRKPFRYWGIRGITDKLIF. The chain uses TRDV1 and TRDJ1, with TRDD3 matching 13 bases. The J segment lost 1 base and the V segment lost 8 bases, leaving 22 bases of the junction unmatched. Germline CDR1 TSWWSYY, CDR2 QGS. This CDR3 has 21 residues.

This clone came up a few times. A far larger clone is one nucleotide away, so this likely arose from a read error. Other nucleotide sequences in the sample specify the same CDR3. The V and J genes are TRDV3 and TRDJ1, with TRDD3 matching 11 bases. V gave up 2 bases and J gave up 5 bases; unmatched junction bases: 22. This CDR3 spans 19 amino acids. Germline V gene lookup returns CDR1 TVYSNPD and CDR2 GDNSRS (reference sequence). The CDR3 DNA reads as TGTGCCTTTTTAATGGGCCAATACTGGGGGATAAAGGGGGCTGATAAACTCATCTTT. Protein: CAFLMGQYWGIKGADKLIF.

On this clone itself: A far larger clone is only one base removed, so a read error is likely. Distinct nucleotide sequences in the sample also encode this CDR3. The CDR3 coding sequence is TGTGCCTGTGACCCTGTGGGAGATACGGAGAGCTCCTGGGACACCCGACAGATGTTTTTC. Protein: CACDPVGDTESSWDTRQMFF. V gene TRDV2 combines with J gene TRDJ3, with D possibly matching TRDD3 (6 bases). This CDR3 contains 20 residues. Germline V gives CDR1 GEAIGNYY, CDR2 EKD. Trimming pared 3 bases from V and 0 bases from J, leaving 20 bases between.

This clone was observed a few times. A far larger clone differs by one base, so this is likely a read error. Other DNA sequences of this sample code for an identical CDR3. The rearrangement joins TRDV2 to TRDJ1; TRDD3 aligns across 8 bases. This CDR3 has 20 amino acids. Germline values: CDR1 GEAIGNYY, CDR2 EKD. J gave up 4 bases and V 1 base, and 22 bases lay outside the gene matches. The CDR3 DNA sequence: TGTGCCTGTGACACTGTAGGTCTCGGTACTGGGGGCCACAAGAGCGATAAACTCATCTTT. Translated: CACDTVGLGTGGHKSDKLIF.

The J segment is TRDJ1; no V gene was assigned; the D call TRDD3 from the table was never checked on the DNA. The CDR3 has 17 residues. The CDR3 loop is CACDLVLGAQYTDKLIF. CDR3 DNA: TGTGCCTGTGACTTAGTACTGGGGGCCCAGTACACCGATAAACTCATCTTT.

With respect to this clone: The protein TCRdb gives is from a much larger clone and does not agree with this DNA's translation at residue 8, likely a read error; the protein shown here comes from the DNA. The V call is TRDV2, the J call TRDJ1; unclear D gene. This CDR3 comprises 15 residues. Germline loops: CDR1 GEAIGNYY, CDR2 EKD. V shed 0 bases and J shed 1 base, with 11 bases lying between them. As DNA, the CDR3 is TGTGCCTGTGACACCGTTACTTGCACCACCGATAAACTCATCTTT. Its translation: CACDTVTCTTDKLIF.

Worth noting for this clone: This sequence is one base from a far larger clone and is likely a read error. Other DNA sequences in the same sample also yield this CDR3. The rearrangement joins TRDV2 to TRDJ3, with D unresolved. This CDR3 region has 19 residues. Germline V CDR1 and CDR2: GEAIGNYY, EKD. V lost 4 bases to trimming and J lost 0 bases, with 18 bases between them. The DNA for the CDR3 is TGTGCCTGTGATACCGTCCGGGAATCCAGCTCCTGGGACACCCGACAGATGTTTTTC. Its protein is CACDTVRESSSWDTRQMFF.

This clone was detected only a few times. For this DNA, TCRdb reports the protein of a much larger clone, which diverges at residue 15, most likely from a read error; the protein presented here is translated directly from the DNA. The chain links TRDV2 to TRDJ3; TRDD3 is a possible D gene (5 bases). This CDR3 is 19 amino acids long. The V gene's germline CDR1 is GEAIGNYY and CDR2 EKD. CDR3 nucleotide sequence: TGTGCCTGTGACACCGTCCGGGAATCCAGCTCCTGGGACACCCAACAGATGTTTTTC. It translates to CACDTVRESSSWDTQQMFF.

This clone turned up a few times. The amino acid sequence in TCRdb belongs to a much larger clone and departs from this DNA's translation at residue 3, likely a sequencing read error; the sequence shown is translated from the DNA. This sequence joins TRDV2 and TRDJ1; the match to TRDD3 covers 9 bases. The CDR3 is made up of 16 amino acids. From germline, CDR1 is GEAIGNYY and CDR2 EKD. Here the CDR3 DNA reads TGTGCCTATGACACCGCCTGGGGGATTTACACCGATAAACTCATCTTT. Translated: CAYDTAWGIYTDKLIF.

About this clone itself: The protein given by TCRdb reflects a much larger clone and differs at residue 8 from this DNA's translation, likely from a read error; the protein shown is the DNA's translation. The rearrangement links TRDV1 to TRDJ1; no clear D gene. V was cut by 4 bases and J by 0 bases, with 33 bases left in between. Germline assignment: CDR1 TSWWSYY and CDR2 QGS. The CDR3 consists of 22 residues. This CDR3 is CALGALPCSSPRVTVYTDKLIF. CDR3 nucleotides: TGTGCTCTTGGGGCACTGCCTTGTTCGTCTCCCCGGGTGACTGTGTACACCGATAAACTCATCTTT.

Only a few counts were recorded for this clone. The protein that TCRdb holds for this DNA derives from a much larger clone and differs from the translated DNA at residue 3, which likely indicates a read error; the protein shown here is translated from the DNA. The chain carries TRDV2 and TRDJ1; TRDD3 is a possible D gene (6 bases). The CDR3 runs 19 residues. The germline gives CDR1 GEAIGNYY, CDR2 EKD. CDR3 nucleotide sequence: TGTGCCTATGACACGATCGGAAACATGGGGGGGGAGATCACCGATAAACTCATCTTT. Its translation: CAYDTIGNMGGEITDKLIF.

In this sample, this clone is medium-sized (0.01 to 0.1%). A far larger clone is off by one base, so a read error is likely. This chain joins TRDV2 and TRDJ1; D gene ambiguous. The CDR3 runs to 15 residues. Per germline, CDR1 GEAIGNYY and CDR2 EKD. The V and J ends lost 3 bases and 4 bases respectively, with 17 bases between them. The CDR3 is CACDPVQMLVDKLIF. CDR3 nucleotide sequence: TGTGCCTGTGACCCCGTACAAATGCTTGTCGATAAACTCATCTTT.

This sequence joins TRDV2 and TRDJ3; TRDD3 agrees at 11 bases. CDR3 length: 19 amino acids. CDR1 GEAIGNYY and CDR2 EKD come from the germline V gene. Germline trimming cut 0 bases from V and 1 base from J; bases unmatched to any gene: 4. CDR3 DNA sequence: TGTGCCTGTGACACCCTGGGGGATACTCCATCCTGGGACACCCGACAGATGTTTTTC. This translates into CACDTLGDTPSWDTRQMFF.

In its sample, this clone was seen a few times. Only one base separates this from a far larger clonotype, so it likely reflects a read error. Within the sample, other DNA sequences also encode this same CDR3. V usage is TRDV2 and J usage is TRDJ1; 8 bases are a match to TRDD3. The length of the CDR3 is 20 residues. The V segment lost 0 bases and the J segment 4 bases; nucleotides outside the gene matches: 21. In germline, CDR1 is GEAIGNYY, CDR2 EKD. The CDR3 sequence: CACDTVGLGTGGHKSDKLIF. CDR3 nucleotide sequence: TGTGCCTGTGACACCGTAGGTCTTGGTACTGGGGGCCACAAGAGCGATAAACTCATCTTT.

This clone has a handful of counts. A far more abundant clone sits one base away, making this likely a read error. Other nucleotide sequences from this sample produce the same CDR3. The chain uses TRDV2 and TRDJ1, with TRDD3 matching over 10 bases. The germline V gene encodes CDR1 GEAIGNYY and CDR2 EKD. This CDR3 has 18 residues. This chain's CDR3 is CACDTVALGDAFTDKLIF. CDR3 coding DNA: TGTGCCTGTGACACCGTGGCACTGGGGGATGCTTTCACCGATAAACTCATCTTC.

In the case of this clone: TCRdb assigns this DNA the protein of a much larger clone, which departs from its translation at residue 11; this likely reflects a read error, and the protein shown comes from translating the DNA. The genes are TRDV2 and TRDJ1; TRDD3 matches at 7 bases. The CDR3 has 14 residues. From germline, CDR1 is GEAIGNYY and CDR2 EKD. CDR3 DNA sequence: TGTGCCTGTGACTCCATACTGGGGTCTGATAGACTCATCTTT. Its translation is CACDSILGSDRLIF.

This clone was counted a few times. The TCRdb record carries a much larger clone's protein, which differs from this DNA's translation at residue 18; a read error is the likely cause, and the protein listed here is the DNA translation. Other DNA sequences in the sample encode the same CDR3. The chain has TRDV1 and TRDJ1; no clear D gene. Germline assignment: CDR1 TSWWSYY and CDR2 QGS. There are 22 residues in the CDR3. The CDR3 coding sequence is TGTGCTCTTGGGGCACTGCCTCGTTCGTCTCCCCGGGTGACTGTGTACACCGAAAAACTCATCTTT. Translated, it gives CALGALPRSSPRVTVYTEKLIF.

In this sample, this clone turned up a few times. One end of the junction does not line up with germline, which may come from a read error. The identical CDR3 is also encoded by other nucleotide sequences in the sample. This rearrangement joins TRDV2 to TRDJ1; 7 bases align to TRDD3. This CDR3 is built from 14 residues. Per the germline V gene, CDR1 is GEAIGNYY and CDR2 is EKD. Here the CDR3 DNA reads TGCGCCTGTGACTCCATACTGGGGTCCGATAAACTCATCTTT. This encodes CACDSILGSDKLIF.